Presented here are 28 T cell receptor beta chains from one specimen sequenced in a study of control samples from healthy donors and cancer patients. Assay used: immunoSEQ multiplex PCR; TCRdb lists only in-frame clones, some missing. The sample shows roughly 160,000 clones, about 95% of them seen only once. Sequencing input: PBMCs. The receptors originated from a man aged 60 to 69 with colorectal cancer.

The V gene is TRBV6-6, the J gene TRBJ2-6; D ambiguous. The CDR3 has 15 amino acids. Trimming took off 0 bases at V and 0 bases at J, with 3 bases between the two ends. Germline V lookup: CDR1 MNHNY, CDR2 SVGAGI (reference sequence). The CDR3 is CASSYSGSGANVLTF. The CDR3 region has the DNA TGTGCCAGCAGTTACTCGGGCTCTGGGGCCAACGTCCTGACTTTC.

V gene TRBV5-1 combines with J gene TRBJ2-4, with 12 positions matching TRBD1. The V gene's germline CDR1 is SGHRS and CDR2 YFSETQ. CDR3 length: 14 residues. J was trimmed by 8 bases and V by 4 bases; bases with no gene match: 4. CDR3 sequence: CASSVGQGAYIQYF. The CDR3 DNA follows: TGCGCCAGCAGCGTGGGACAGGGGGCGTACATTCAGTACTTC.

The CDR3 loop is CASSIWTAQPQHF. Written as DNA, the CDR3 is TGTGCCAGTAGTATTTGGACAGCTCAGCCCCAGCATTTT. The V gene is TRBV19, the J gene TRBJ1-5; a possible D gene is TRBD1 (6 bases). There are 13 residues in the CDR3. CDR1 is LNHDA, CDR2 SQIVND, per germline (reference sequence). V shed 3 bases and J shed 6 bases, with 9 bases lying between them.

The chain recombines TRBV30 with TRBJ1-2; D perhaps matches TRBD1 (5 bases). Per germline, CDR1 GTSNPN and CDR2 SVGIG (reference sequence). CDR3 length: 14 amino acids. V lost 0 bases and J 4 bases, leaving 12 bases between the germline ends. CDR3 coding DNA: TGTGCCTGGAGTGTAGGGCAGGGAAGCTATGGCTACACCTTC. As protein: CAWSVGQGSYGYTF.

The DNA of the CDR3 is TGTGCCAGCTCACTCACGGTGGCGGGCAATCAGCCCCAGCATTTT. Translating it yields CASSLTVAGNQPQHF. V gene TRBV18 combines with J gene TRBJ1-5; D gene ambiguous. Trimming took off 4 bases at V and 2 bases at J, with 12 bases between the two ends. The CDR3 covers 15 residues. From germline, CDR1 is KGHSH and CDR2 LQKENI.

J is TRBJ1-3 and V is TRBV10-3; D remains ambiguous. Germline V gene data show CDR1 as ENHRY and CDR2 as SYGVKD. Trimming left V 9 bases short and J 1 base short, with 10 bases between. The CDR3 sequence is 13 residues long. CDR3 sequence reads: CAMSAVSGNTIYF. The CDR3 DNA follows: TGTGCCATGTCGGCAGTTTCTGGAAACACCATATATTTT.

The V and J genes are TRBV25-1 and TRBJ1-2; no clear D gene. Per the germline V gene, CDR1 is MGHDK and CDR2 is SYGVNS. The CDR3 consists of 13 residues. The ends were cut back, 1 base at V and 4 bases at J, with 7 bases in the middle. In DNA form, the CDR3 reads TGTGCCAGCAGTGAATTAGTTAGCTATGGCTACACCTTC. It encodes CASSELVSYGYTF.

This chain connects TRBV11-2 to TRBJ1-2, with no clear D. Trimming cost V 4 bases and J 2 bases, with 14 bases left between them. Germline V lookup: CDR1 SGHAT, CDR2 FQNNGV. The CDR3 loop spans 15 amino acids. CDR3 DNA: TGTGCCAGCAGCTCCCCTCGGGAAGTAAACTATGGCTACACCTTC. As protein: CASSSPREVNYGYTF. Together with reference TRBV11-2 and TRBJ1-2, the CDR3 gives the full variable domain: EAGVAQSPRYKIIEKRQSVAFWCNPISGHATLYWYQQILGQGPKLLIQFQNNGVVDDSQLPKDRFSAERLKGVDSTLKIQPAKLEDSAVYLCASSSPREVNYGYTFGSGTRLTVV.

The chain is built from TRBV10-3 and TRBJ1-1; 7 positions agree with TRBD1. This CDR3 spans 14 amino acids. Germline CDR1 and CDR2: ENHRY and SYGVKD. V lost 8 bases to trimming and J lost 3 bases; unmatched junction nucleotides: 9. CDR3 nucleotide sequence: TGTGCCATCGGATCGACAGGGATGGACACTGAAGCTTTCTTT. Encoded protein: CAIGSTGMDTEAFF.

This chain connects TRBV19 to TRBJ2-7, with unresolved D. CDR1 LNHDA and CDR2 SQIVND come from the germline V gene (reference sequence). V lost 9 bases to trimming and J lost 3 bases, with 15 bases between them. The CDR3 contains 13 residues. CDR3 sequence: CASGPGRYYEQYF. Here the CDR3 DNA reads TGTGCCAGCGGACCCGGCAGATACTACGAGCAGTACTTC.

The chain carries TRBV10-1 and TRBJ1-4, with D perhaps TRBD1 (6 bases). Trimming pared 11 bases from V and 3 bases from J, leaving 22 bases between. The CDR3 length is 16 residues. Germline V gene sequence: CDR1 WNHNN, CDR2 SYGVQD (reference sequence). This CDR3 reads CASRGGSGHANEKLFF. CDR3 in DNA: TGCGCCTCCCGAGGGGGAAGTGGCCACGCTAATGAAAAACTGTTTTTT.

The chain carries TRBV5-8 and TRBJ2-5; D is possibly TRBD1 (6 bases). This CDR3 has 17 residues. Germline-derived CDR1 and CDR2 are SGHTS and YDEGEE. V was cut by 0 bases and J by 3 bases, with 18 bases left in between. As DNA, the CDR3 is TGTGCCAGCAGCTTGGTCATGTCCGGGCAGGGGAAAGAGACCCAGTACTTC. It translates to CASSLVMSGQGKETQYF.

The J gene is TRBJ2-3, the V gene TRBV5-1; TRBD1 aligns across 8 bases. The CDR3 runs to 15 residues. V was clipped by 7 bases and J by 0 bases; unmatched bases: 7. Germline values: CDR1 SGHRS, CDR2 YFSETQ. The DNA for the CDR3 is TGCGCCAGCGACCCGACAGGGGAGAGCACAGATACGCAGTATTTT. It translates to CASDPTGESTDTQYF.

This rearrangement joins TRBV5-4 to TRBJ2-1; maybe TRBD1 (6 bases). CDR1 SGHNT and CDR2 YYREEE come from the germline V gene (reference sequence). Between the trimmed V and J ends, which lost 3 bases and 2 bases, there was a span of 9 bases. CDR3 length equals 14 residues. In nucleotides, the CDR3 is TGTGCCAGCAGCTCCGGGACAACCTACAATGAGCAGTTCTTC. Translating it yields CASSSGTTYNEQFF.

V usage is TRBV6-5 and J usage is TRBJ2-2, with 9 bases that match TRBD1. CDR3 length: 16 residues. CDR1 is MNHEY and CDR2 is SVGAGI in the germline V gene. Germline trimming cut 4 bases from V and 3 bases from J; bases unmatched to any gene: 6. This CDR3 reads CASSSETGGYTGELFF. The CDR3 DNA sequence: TGTGCCAGCAGTTCCGAAACAGGGGGCTACACCGGGGAGCTGTTTTTT.

This clone appeared once. The V and J genes are TRBV19 and TRBJ2-4, with a tentative D call TRBD1 (5 bases). Germline V gene data show CDR1 as LNHDA and CDR2 as SQIVND (reference sequence). The CDR3 contains 18 residues. V was trimmed by 8 bases and J by 0 bases, leaving 23 bases between them. CDR3 residues: CASLSFLDRRLAKNIQYF. The CDR3 bases are TGTGCCAGTCTTTCTTTTTTAGACAGACGTTTAGCCAAAAACATTCAGTACTTC.

V is TRBV7-2 and J is TRBJ2-5; 8 positions agree with TRBD1. After removal of 4 bases from V and 5 bases from J, the junction contained 3 bases not matched to a gene. Germline loops: CDR1 SGHTA, CDR2 FQGNSA. This CDR3 is 13 amino acids long. The CDR3 DNA sequence: TGTGCCAGCAGCTACCGGGACAGGGAGACCCAGTACTTC. Its protein product is CASSYRDRETQYF.

The V and J genes are TRBV3-1 (or the pseudogene TRBV3-2) and TRBJ2-5; no clear D. Germline V gene data show CDR1 as LGHDT and CDR2 as YNNKEL (reference sequence). V lost 4 bases, J lost 2 bases, and 11 bases lay in between. This CDR3 comprises 14 residues. The CDR3 region has the DNA TGTGCCAGCAGCCCAGACTTGGGGCAAGAGACCCAGTACTTC. Translation: CASSPDLGQETQYF.

This clone was seen just once. This rearrangement joins TRBV5-5 to TRBJ1-2, with 7 bases identical to TRBD1. The CDR3 consists of 14 residues. CDR1 is SGHKS and CDR2 is YYEKEE in the germline V gene (reference sequence). After removal of 3 bases from V and 6 bases from J, the junction contained 8 bases not matched to a gene. In nucleotides, the CDR3 is TGTGCCAGCAGCTACAAGACAGGGAAGGATGGCTACACCTTC. The encoded protein is CASSYKTGKDGYTF.

The count of this clone is one. The rearrangement links TRBV7-9 to TRBJ1-3; perhaps TRBD1 as D (5 bases). Trimming removed 4 bases at V and 3 bases at J, with 10 bases between. The germline V gene encodes CDR1 SEHNR and CDR2 FQNEAQ (reference sequence). This CDR3 region has 14 residues. The CDR3 bases are TGTGCCAGCAGCTCGAGGGGAGGTGGAAACACCATATATTTT. Translating gives CASSSRGGGNTIYF. The complete variable domain, with remaining parts taken from reference TRBV7-9 and TRBJ1-3, reads DTGVSQNPRHKITKRGQNVTFRCDPISEHNRLYWYRQTLGQGPEFLTYFQNEAQLEKSRLLSDRFSAERPKGSFSTLEIQRTEQGDSAMYLCASSSRGGGNTIYFGEGSWLTVV.

For the CDR3, the DNA is TGTGCCAGCAGTTACGGGGCGGTGACCTACAATGAGCAGTTCTTC. Translating gives CASSYGAVTYNEQFF. The chain combines TRBV6-5 with TRBJ2-1, with D possibly matching TRBD1 (5 bases). V shed 2 bases and J shed 2 bases, with 10 bases lying between them. This CDR3 contains 15 residues. The V gene's germline CDR1 is MNHEY and CDR2 SVGAGI.

The chain employs TRBV10-3 and TRBJ1-6; 7 bases line up with TRBD1. The CDR3 length is 14 residues. The J segment lost 5 bases and the V segment lost 10 bases, leaving 8 bases of the junction unmatched. The germline V gene has CDR1 ENHRY and CDR2 SYGVKD. The CDR3 loop is CATSKGQNNSPLHF. The CDR3 nucleotides read TGTGCCACCTCGAAGGGACAGAATAATTCACCCCTCCACTTT.

The chain joins TRBV12-3 or TRBV12-4 to TRBJ1-4; D gene uncertain. This CDR3 has 13 residues. Between the trimmed V and J ends, which lost 1 base and 8 bases, there was a span of 8 bases. The DNA of the CDR3 is TGTGCCAGCAGTTTAGATGGAGAGGAAAAACTGTTTTTT. It codes for CASSLDGEEKLFF.

The chain recombines TRBV2 with TRBJ2-5, with D possibly being TRBD1 or TRBD2 (6 bases each). The CDR3 covers 15 residues. Germline-derived CDR1 and CDR2 are SNHLY and FYNNEI. The V and J ends lost 6 bases and 1 base respectively, with 15 bases between them. The CDR3 loop reads CASRDGGGRQETQYF. For the CDR3, the DNA is TGTGCCAGCAGGGATGGAGGGGGGCGCCAAGAGACCCAGTACTTC.

The CDR3 DNA is TGCAGCGTTGAACCCGGAGACGCAGAGACCCAGTACTTC. Amino acid sequence: CSVEPGDAETQYF. The V and J genes are TRBV29-1 and TRBJ2-5; D gene unclear. Trimming left V 2 bases short and J 4 bases short, with 11 bases between. CDR1 and CDR2 (germline): SQVTM, ANQGSEA. The CDR3 runs 13 residues. Full variable domain (remainder filled in from reference TRBV29-1 and TRBJ2-5): SAVISQKPSRDICQRGTSLTIQCQVDSQVTMMFWYRQQPGQSLTLIATANQGSEATYESGFVIDKFPISRPNLTFSTLTVSNMSPEDSSIYLCSVEPGDAETQYFGPGTRLLVL.

The V call is TRBV4-2, the J call TRBJ2-3, with D unresolved. CDR3 length equals 18 residues. The V and J ends lost 0 bases and 0 bases respectively, with 16 bases between them. The V gene's germline CDR1 is LGHNA and CDR2 YNFKEQ. CDR3 residues: CASSQERSFTISTDTQYF. Here the CDR3 DNA reads TGTGCCAGCAGCCAAGAGAGATCTTTCACCATAAGCACAGATACGCAGTATTTT.

The rearrangement links TRBV3-1 (or the pseudogene TRBV3-2) to TRBJ2-5; no clear D gene. This CDR3 is built from 11 residues. The germline V gene encodes CDR1 LGHDT and CDR2 YNNKEL (reference sequence). With 3 bases removed from V and 1 base from J, the gap between germline ends came to 0 bases. The CDR3 sequence: CASSHQETQYF. DNA for the CDR3: TGTGCCAGCAGCCACCAAGAGACCCAGTACTTC.

The chain joins TRBV27 to TRBJ1-5; D is possibly TRBD1 (6 bases). CDR3 length: 14 amino acids. V was trimmed by 6 bases and J by 3 bases, leaving 12 bases between them. Germline lookup yields CDR1 MNHEY and CDR2 SMNVEV (reference sequence). The CDR3 reads CASRLGANNQPQHF. The CDR3, as DNA: TGTGCCAGCAGGCTGGGGGCCAACAATCAGCCCCAGCATTTT.